These T cell receptor beta chains were read from a single sample in a study of preoperative IRX-2 immunotherapy in early breast cancer. The assay was immunoSEQ multiplex PCR, and TCRdb's table has in-frame clones only and misses some. The sample holds 25,000 to 30,000 clones, 81% seen once. The material sequenced was lymph node tissue, taken after IRX-2 immunotherapy. All receptors come from a human donor with breast cancer. The CDR3 runs from the conserved cysteine through the conserved F or W. A D gene is named only where the DNA matches it firmly. The size field is filled for only some rows; it gives once, few, many or a size class.

>TRBV19|.|once|TRBJ1-2
TGTGCCAGTAGTACCCCACGGGGGGGGGCCAGCTTGAACTATGGCTACACCTTC
CASSTPRGGASLNYGYTF
>TRBV30|.|.|TRBJ1-2
TGTGCCTGGAGTGTAAGAGCCGGCGGGGGCTACACCTTC
CAWSVRAGGGYTF
>TRBV27|.|.|TRBJ1-5
TGTGCCAGCAGTCCATTCCAAAATAGCAATCAGCCCCAGCATTTT
CASSPFQNSNQPQHF
>TRBV7-1|TRBD1|.|TRBJ1-5
TGTGCCAGCAGCTCAAAGGCCTGGGACAGGGGTATAAGGGGCAGCAATCAGCCCCAGCATTTT
CASSSKAWDRGIRGSNQPQHF
>TRBV28|.|.|TRBJ2-3
TGTGCCAACTCACGAGGGCGGATAGATACGCAGTATTTT
CANSRGRIDTQYF
>TRBV18|.|few|TRBJ2-5
TGTGCCAGCACGACAGCAAGCCAAGAGACCCAGTACTTC
CASTTASQETQYF
>TRBV7-6|.|.|TRBJ2-5
TGTGCCAGCAGCGAGGGACAACTGTACCAAGAGACCCAGTACTTC
CASSEGQLYQETQYF
>TRBV6-8|.|few|TRBJ1-1
TGTGCCAGCAACCCCGTGGGGAACACTGAAGCTTTCTTT
CASNPVGNTEAFF
>TRBV29-1|.|.|TRBJ2-1
TGCAGCGTTGGTCGTCTGATAAGGGGAGGCGATGAGCAGTTCTTC
CSVGRLIRGGDEQFF
>TRBV30|TRBD2|.|TRBJ2-2
TGTGCCTGGAGTGGGGGACTAGTCGCGGTCACCGGGGAGCTGTTTTTT
CAWSGGLVAVTGELFF
>TRBV18|TRBD1|.|TRBJ1-1
TGTGCCAGCTCACCTGGACAGGGGGCCACTGAAGCTTTCTTT
CASSPGQGATEAFF
>TRBV28|TRBD1|.|TRBJ1-6
TGTGCCAGCAGTTCCAACATCCGGACAGGGAAGTCACCCCTCCACTTT
CASSSNIRTGKSPLHF
>TRBV6-8|.|.|TRBJ1-2
TGTGCCAGCAGTTACCCCGGAAGCGCATTAACACACACCTTC
CASSYPGSALTHTF
>TRBV25-1|TRBD1|.|TRBJ1-2
TGTGCCAGCAGTGGGCAAGGGACAGTCCGTGGCTACACCTTC
CASSGQGTVRGYTF
>TRBV6-8|TRBD1|.|TRBJ1-2
TGTGCCAGCAGGCCACAGGGGCGCTATGGCTACACCTTC
CASRPQGRYGYTF
>TRBV23-1|.|.|TRBJ2-7
TGCGCCAGCAGTCGATGGCCACCCTACGAGCAGTACTTC
CASSRWPPYEQYF
>TRBV28|.|.|TRBJ1-1
TGTGCCAGCAGCCCCCGTGGGCAGGGGCTTTCTGAAGCTTTCTTT
CASSPRGQGLSEAFF
>TRBV30|TRBD2|.|TRBJ2-1
TGTGCCAGCAGCTCCCTAGCGGGAGAGCAGTTCTTC
CASSSLAGEQFF